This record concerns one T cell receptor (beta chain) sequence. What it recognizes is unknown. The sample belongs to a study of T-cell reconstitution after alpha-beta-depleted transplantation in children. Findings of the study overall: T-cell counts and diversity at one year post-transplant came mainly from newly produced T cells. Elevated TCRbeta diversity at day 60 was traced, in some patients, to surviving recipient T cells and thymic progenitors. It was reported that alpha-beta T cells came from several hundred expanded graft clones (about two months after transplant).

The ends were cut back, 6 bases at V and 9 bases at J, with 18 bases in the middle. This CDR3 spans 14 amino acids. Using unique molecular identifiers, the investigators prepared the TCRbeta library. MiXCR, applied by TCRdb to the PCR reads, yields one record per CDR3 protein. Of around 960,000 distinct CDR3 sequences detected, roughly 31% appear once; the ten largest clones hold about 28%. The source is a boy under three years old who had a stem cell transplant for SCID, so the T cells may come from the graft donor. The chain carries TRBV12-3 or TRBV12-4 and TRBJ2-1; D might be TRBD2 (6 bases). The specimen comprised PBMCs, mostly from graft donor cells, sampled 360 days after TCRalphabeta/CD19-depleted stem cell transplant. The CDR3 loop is CASSPTRLVPEQFF. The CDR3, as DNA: TGTGCCAGCAGCCCGACAAGACTAGTCCCTGAGCAGTTCTTC.